Listed below are T cell receptor beta chains from one sample, sequenced in a study of molecular identifiers for immune sequencing clone quantification. TCRdb reprocessed the PCR reads via MiXCR and lists one record per CDR3 protein. Counted here are about 40,000 distinct CDR3 sequences, under 20% occurring once; the ten biggest clones make up approximately 7.1%. Sequencing was performed on naive CD8+ T cells from blood, with Jurkat cell RNA spiked in. The receptor set was obtained from a human donor in good health. Some libraries in this study had Jurkat cell RNA spiked in. CDR3s include the opening cysteine and the closing phenylalanine or tryptophan. The D gene is left open where the match is weak. Clone size appears in some rows only: once, few, many, or a class for an expanded clone.

>TRBV6-5|TRBD2|few|TRBJ2-2
CASRDSGRESAGELFF
TGTGCCAGCAGGGATAGCGGGAGAGAGTCTGCCGGGGAGCTGTTTTTT
>TRBV20-1|NA|many|TRBJ2-7
CSAEPPGTEAYEQYF
TGCAGTGCGGAGCCCCCAGGAACAGAGGCCTACGAGCAGTACTTC
>TRBV5-1|TRBD2|many|TRBJ2-1
CASSLAASGYNEQFF
TGCGCCAGCAGCTTGGCTGCTAGCGGTTACAATGAGCAGTTCTTC
>TRBV29-1|TRBD1|many|TRBJ2-7
CSVETGTDSYEQYF
TGCAGCGTGGAGACCGGGACAGACTCCTACGAGCAGTACTTC
>TRBV13|NA|NA|TRBJ2-1
CASSPTLSEQFF
TGTGCCAGCAGCCCCACTTTGTCTGAGCAGTTCTTC
>TRBV7-6|TRBD2|many|TRBJ2-7
CASSPLAAYEQYF
TGTGCCAGCAGTCCACTAGCGGCCTACGAGCAGTACTTC
>TRBV6-5|NA|many|TRBJ2-1
CASSYSPGPNEQFF
TGTGCCAGCAGTTACTCGCCAGGTCCTAATGAGCAGTTCTTC
>TRBV20-1|TRBD2|many|TRBJ2-5
CSARDPTLAGEETQYF
TGCAGTGCTAGAGACCCGACCCTAGCGGGAGAAGAGACCCAGTACTTC
>TRBV4-3|NA|medium-sized|TRBJ2-4
CASSQDRDTENIQYF
TGCGCCAGCAGCCAAGACCGGGACACCGAAAACATTCAGTACTTC
>TRBV28|TRBD1|NA|TRBJ2-5
CASSLSRGRPQETQYF
TGTGCCAGCAGTTTATCCAGGGGGCGCCCCCAAGAGACCCAGTACTTC
>TRBV11-2|NA|many|TRBJ1-4
CASSSSGRMGEKLFF
TGTGCCAGCAGCTCATCCGGGAGGATGGGTGAAAAACTGTTTTTT
>TRBV4-1|NA|many|TRBJ2-5
CASSQDRRGETQYF
TGCGCCAGCAGCCAAGATCGACGAGGAGAGACCCAGTACTTC
>TRBV9|TRBD1|many|TRBJ2-5
CASSVARDRVWETQYF
TGTGCCAGCAGCGTAGCTCGGGACAGGGTGTGGGAGACCCAGTACTTC
>TRBV6-5|NA|many|TRBJ2-3
CASSYSGDSTDTQYF
TGTGCCAGCAGTTACTCTGGGGACAGCACAGATACGCAGTATTTT
>TRBV13|NA|NA|TRBJ2-1
CASSLFGGIPNEQFF
TGTGCCAGCAGCTTATTTGGCGGGATCCCCAATGAGCAGTTCTTC
>TRBV7-9|TRBD1|many|TRBJ2-7
CASSLVWDSTSYEQYF
TGTGCCAGCAGCTTAGTCTGGGACAGCACTTCCTACGAGCAGTACTTC
>TRBV7-9|NA|many|TRBJ2-7
CASSLLKYEQYF
TGTGCCAGCAGCCTCCTCAAATACGAGCAGTACTTC
>TRBV20-1|TRBD2|few|TRBJ2-1
CSARAGSRSSYNEQFF
TGCAGTGCCCGAGCGGGGAGTCGGAGCTCCTACAATGAGCAGTTCTTC
>TRBV13|NA|NA|TRBJ2-7
CASSSGGRNEQYF
TGTGCCAGCAGCTCCGGGGGCCGAAACGAGCAGTACTTC
>TRBV7-2|NA|many|TRBJ2-3
CASSGDWLTQYF
TGTGCCAGCAGCGGGGACTGGCTTACGCAGTATTTT
>TRBV29-1|TRBD2|many|TRBJ2-7
CSVVLAGDIVYEQYF
TGCAGCGTTGTCCTAGCGGGAGATATCGTCTACGAGCAGTACTTC
>TRBV28|TRBD2|few|TRBJ2-7
CASSPGLAVVSSYEQYF
TGTGCCAGCAGCCCGGGACTAGCGGTCGTTAGCTCCTACGAGCAGTACTTC
>TRBV12-3/TRBV12-4|NA|many|TRBJ2-2
CASSIGAITGELFF
TGTGCCAGCAGTATTGGGGCAATCACCGGGGAGCTGTTTTTT
>TRBV11-2|NA|few|TRBJ2-5
CASSHTGTSRIETQYF
TGTGCCAGCAGCCACACGGGCACTAGCAGGATTGAGACCCAGTACTTC
>TRBV3-1|NA|many|TRBJ2-3
CASSTPGTLLWDTQYF
TGTGCCAGCAGCACCCCCGGGACTCTACTATGGGATACGCAGTATTTT
>TRBV7-9|TRBD1|many|TRBJ2-1
CASSPSGQGYNEQFF
TGTGCCAGCAGCCCTTCGGGACAGGGGTACAATGAGCAGTTCTTC
>TRBV10-3|NA|NA|TRBJ1-6
CAISEGLYRNSPLHF
TGTGCCATCAGTGAAGGTCTCTACCGTAATTCACCCCTCCACTTT
>TRBV21-1|NA|many|TRBJ2-2
CASSKGEGWTGELFF
TGTGCCAGCAGCAAAGGCGAGGGGTGGACCGGGGAGCTGTTTTTT
>TRBV7-9|NA|NA|TRBJ1-5
CASSSSSNQPQHF
TGTGCCAGCAGCTCGAGCAGCAATCAGCCCCAGCATTTT
>TRBV6-6|NA|many|TRBJ2-1
CASSYGPAPYNEQFF
TGTGCCAGCAGTTACGGTCCTGCACCCTACAATGAGCAGTTCTTC
>TRBV7-9|NA|few|TRBJ2-1
CASSLGLTVDEQFF
TGTGCCAGCAGCTTAGGGTTAACGGTTGATGAGCAGTTCTTC
>TRBV27|TRBD1|many|TRBJ2-7
CASSEQGAYEQYF
TGTGCCAGCAGTGAACAGGGGGCCTACGAGCAGTACTTC
>TRBV20-1|TRBD1|medium-sized|TRBJ1-1
CSARVYRDRGTNTEAFF
TGCAGTGCTAGAGTTTATCGAGACAGGGGTACAAACACTGAAGCTTTCTTT
>TRBV7-3|TRBD1|many|TRBJ2-6
CASSIPGQSLKSGANVLTF
TGTGCCAGCAGTATTCCGGGACAGTCCTTGAAGAGCGGGGCCAACGTCCTGACTTTC
>TRBV7-9|NA|many|TRBJ2-7
CASSPRMENYEQYF
TGTGCCAGCAGCCCCCGGATGGAAAACTACGAGCAGTACTTC
>TRBV19|NA|many|TRBJ2-2
CASQFWDTPNTGELFF
TGTGCCAGTCAATTCTGGGACACGCCGAACACCGGGGAGCTGTTTTTT
>TRBV9|NA|few|TRBJ2-5
CASSVSGAQETQYF
TGTGCCAGCAGCGTCAGCGGCGCCCAAGAGACCCAGTACTTC
>TRBV19|TRBD1|NA|TRBJ2-7
CASSIGTGVDYEQYF
TGTGCCAGTAGTATTGGGACAGGGGTCGACTACGAGCAGTACTTC
>TRBV28|NA|many|TRBJ2-7
CASSFRTYEQYF
TGTGCCAGCAGTTTCAGGACCTACGAGCAGTACTTC
>TRBV19|NA|NA|TRBJ2-1
CASSIGLYNEQFF
TGTGCCAGTAGTATCGGACTCTACAATGAGCAGTTCTTC
>TRBV12-3/TRBV12-4|NA|many|TRBJ1-5
CASTARNQPQHF
TGTGCCAGCACGGCGCGCAATCAGCCCCAGCATTTT
>TRBV5-6|NA|many|TRBJ2-3
CASSWGTDRDTQYF
TGTGCCAGCAGTTGGGGGACGGACCGGGATACGCAGTATTTT
>TRBV5-6|NA|many|TRBJ2-2
CASSLGFRANTGELFF
TGTGCCAGCAGCTTGGGGTTTAGAGCGAACACCGGGGAGCTGTTTTTT
>TRBV28|TRBD1|many|TRBJ2-5
CATYDGTGFETQYF
TGTGCCACCTATGACGGGACAGGGTTCGAGACCCAGTACTTC
>TRBV19|NA|many|TRBJ2-7
CASSPGVGHSYEQYF
TGTGCCAGTAGTCCCGGGGTTGGTCACTCCTACGAGCAGTACTTC
>TRBV7-6|TRBD2|NA|TRBJ2-3
CASSLELAGGFSTDTQYF
TGTGCCAGCAGCTTAGAACTAGCGGGAGGTTTCAGCACAGATACGCAGTATTTT
>TRBV6-1|TRBD2|NA|TRBJ2-1
CASSGLAGRNEQFF
TGTGCCAGCAGTGGACTAGCAGGGAGGAATGAGCAGTTCTTC
>TRBV4-3|TRBD2|many|TRBJ2-1
CASSQYSGTSAEQFF
TGCGCCAGCAGCCAATATTCCGGGACTAGCGCTGAGCAGTTCTTC
>TRBV7-2|TRBD1|many|TRBJ2-7
CASSWPTGPYYEQYF
TGTGCCAGCAGCTGGCCGACAGGGCCCTACTACGAGCAGTACTTC
>TRBV29-1|NA|many|TRBJ2-7
CSVVKSYEQYF
TGCAGCGTTGTAAAATCCTACGAGCAGTACTTC
>TRBV28|NA|many|TRBJ2-3
CASSQIAESTDTQYF
TGTGCCAGCAGTCAAATAGCGGAGAGCACAGATACGCAGTATTTT
>TRBV4-3|NA|few|TRBJ2-1
CASSQTRQVSYNEQFF
TGCGCCAGCAGCCAAACCAGACAGGTTTCCTACAATGAGCAGTTCTTC
>TRBV25-1|NA|many|TRBJ2-1
CASSEKAVEQFF
TGTGCCAGCAGTGAAAAGGCCGTTGAGCAGTTCTTC
>TRBV4-3|TRBD1|many|TRBJ2-6
CASSSFIRDRLSGANVLTF
TGCGCCAGCAGCTCGTTCATCCGGGACAGGCTGTCTGGGGCCAACGTCCTGACTTTC